The clone carrying this T cell receptor (beta chain) showed up just a few times. Its matching antigen is unknown. The data were taken from a study of T cells in Graves' hyperthyroidism and ophthalmopathy. Ophthalmopathy in the patients scored at least 3 on Clinical Activity Score and at least 4 on NOSPECS grade, lasting under 3 months. TCR beta CDR3 sequences were amplified from RNA transcripts. TCR CDR3 underwent first-round RT-PCR with the HTBI primer set. From the multiplex PCR reads, TCRdb called clonotypes with MiXCR, one entry per CDR3 protein. The table records roughly 550,000 distinct CDR3 sequences, 15% to 20% of them present only once. Study observations and caveats: Blood samples included most of the expanded thyroid clonotypes exceeding 0.001. Progression to ophthalmopathy was predicted a median of about 6.6 months early.

This receptor was obtained from a woman in her 30s with Graves' ophthalmopathy. Input material: blood.

For the CDR3, the DNA is TGTGCCGGGGGGTTTTCCTACAATGAGCAGTTCTTC. Translating gives CAGGFSYNEQFF. The V call is TRBV6-2 or TRBV6-3, the J call TRBJ2-1, with a weak D call TRBD2 (6 bases). Germline values: CDR1 MNHEY, CDR2 SVGEGT. V was cut by 11 bases and J by 1 base, with 9 bases left in between. The CDR3 extends over 12 amino acids.